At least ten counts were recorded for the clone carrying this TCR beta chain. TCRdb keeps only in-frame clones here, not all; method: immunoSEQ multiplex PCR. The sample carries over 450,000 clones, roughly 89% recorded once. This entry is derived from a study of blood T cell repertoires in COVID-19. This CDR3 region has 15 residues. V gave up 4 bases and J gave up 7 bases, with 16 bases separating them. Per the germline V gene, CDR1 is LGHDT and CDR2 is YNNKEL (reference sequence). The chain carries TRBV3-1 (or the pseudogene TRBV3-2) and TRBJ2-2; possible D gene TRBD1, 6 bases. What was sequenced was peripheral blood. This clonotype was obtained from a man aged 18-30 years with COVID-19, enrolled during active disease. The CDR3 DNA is TGTGCCAGCAGCCCCAGGGTGGGGGCCGGCGGGGAGCTGTTTTTT. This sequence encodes CASSPRVGAGGELFF.